These 16 T cell receptor beta chains share one sample of origin, sequenced in a study of cytomegalovirus exposure and HLA in healthy donors. The PCR made use of 60 Vbeta and 13 Jbeta primers. Here immunoSEQ multiplex PCR was the method, and the copy in TCRdb shows in-frame clones only, minus some. The sample has tens of thousands of clones, roughly two thirds seen once. Material: PBMCs. All receptors derive from a woman in her forties or fifties in good health and CMV-seropositive.

This sequence joins TRBV27 and TRBJ2-1, with TRBD2 identical over 10 bases. Germline loops: CDR1 MNHEY, CDR2 SMNVEV (reference sequence). The CDR3 has 17 amino acids. The V and J ends lost 1 base and 2 bases, in that order; junction bases with no gene match: 5. The CDR3 nucleotides read TGTGCCAGCAGTTTATACCCTAGCGGGGGACCCTACAATGAGCAGTTCTTC. It translates to CASSLYPSGGPYNEQFF.

V is TRBV6-6 and J is TRBJ2-1, with TRBD1 matching over 9 bases. The CDR3 loop spans 13 amino acids. The V gene end was trimmed by 5 bases and the J gene end by 6 bases; junction bases not matched to a gene: 2. Germline assignment: CDR1 MNHNY and CDR2 SVGAGI (reference sequence). CDR3 loop: CASSMGQGNEQFF. The DNA for the CDR3 is TGTGCCAGCAGTATGGGACAGGGCAATGAGCAGTTCTTC.

The rearrangement uses TRBV11-2 and TRBJ2-3; 7 bases fit TRBD2. From germline, CDR1 is SGHAT and CDR2 FQNNGV. Trimming removed 1 base from V and 10 bases from J; junction bases left unmatched: 8. CDR3 length equals 14 residues. CDR3 in amino acids: CASSLGVVGGAQYF. The CDR3 DNA reads TGTGCCAGCAGCTTAGGGGTTGTTGGGGGGGCGCAGTATTTT.

Concerning this clone itself: One junction end disagrees with the germline gene, perhaps due to a read error. The gene calls are TRBV7-9 and TRBJ2-2; the D gene is possibly TRBD2 (7 bases). CDR1 and CDR2 from the germline V gene are SEHNR and FQNEAQ (reference sequence). The CDR3 loop spans 15 amino acids. The CDR3 protein is CSSGWGGPNTGELFF. Written as DNA, the CDR3 is TGTTCCAGCGGCTGGGGGGGGCCGAACACCGGGGAGCTGTTTTTT.

For this clone: One end of the junction varies from germline; a read error may be responsible. This chain joins TRBV2 and TRBJ2-3; TRBD2 matches 8 bases. Germline V gene sequence: CDR1 SNHLY, CDR2 FYNNEI. The CDR3 loop spans 13 amino acids. As DNA, the CDR3 is TGTGCCAGCAGTGGGACTAGCAGAGATACGCAGTATTTT. It specifies CASSGTSRDTQYF.

V gene TRBV2 combines with J gene TRBJ1-2; 7 bases match TRBD1. The V segment lost 3 bases and the J segment 7 bases; nucleotides outside the gene matches: 26. This CDR3 is built from 20 residues. CDR1 is SNHLY, CDR2 FYNNEI, per germline. CDR3 sequence reads: CASSDPAAHGQERYTGGYTF. CDR3 nucleotide sequence: TGTGCCAGCAGTGATCCCGCGGCCCATGGACAGGAACGGTATACGGGTGGCTACACCTTC.

In its sample, this clone was seen a few times. The chain uses TRBV19 and TRBJ1-6, with D uncertain. The CDR3 runs 17 residues. With 5 bases removed from V and 0 bases from J, the gap between germline ends came to 14 bases. CDR1 and CDR2 from the germline V gene are LNHDA and SQIVND (reference sequence). This chain's CDR3 is CASSVGRRSSYNSPLHF. CDR3 DNA: TGTGCCAGTAGTGTCGGACGGAGGAGCTCCTATAATTCACCCCTCCACTTT.

This clone was picked up a small number of times. The chain links TRBV5-4 to TRBJ1-2, with 7 bases lining up with TRBD1. The V gene end was trimmed by 6 bases and the J gene end by 8 bases; junction bases not matched to a gene: 19. In germline, CDR1 is SGHNT, CDR2 YYREEE (reference sequence). This CDR3 has 16 amino acids. CDR3 loop: CASTPRPRQGTDGYTF. DNA of the CDR3: TGTGCCAGCACCCCTCGACCGAGACAGGGCACGGACGGCTACACCTTC.

The gene calls are TRBV7-9 and TRBJ2-3; maybe TRBD2 (7 bases). This CDR3 contains 17 residues. Trimming removed 6 bases from V and 2 bases from J, with 21 bases in between. Germline lookup yields CDR1 SEHNR and CDR2 FQNEAQ (reference sequence). Written as DNA, the CDR3 is TGTGCCAGCAGTAGAGACGCGGGGGCTCGCTTCACAGATACGCAGTATTTT. It codes for CASSRDAGARFTDTQYF.

V usage is TRBV14 and J usage is TRBJ1-1, with D possibly being TRBD1 (6 bases). The germline V and J ends were trimmed by 5 bases and 1 base, with 14 bases remaining between them. There are 15 residues in the CDR3. Germline V gene sequence: CDR1 SGHDN, CDR2 FVKESK. The CDR3 DNA sequence: TGTGCCAGCAGCTCTTTCAGGACAGCGAACACTGAAGCTTTCTTT. It translates to CASSSFRTANTEAFF.

CDR3: CASSLAGQGGSDTQYF. The CDR3 DNA reads as TGCGCCAGCAGCCTCGCCGGGCAGGGGGGCTCAGATACGCAGTATTTT. This chain joins TRBV4-1 and TRBJ2-3; possible D gene TRBD1, 7 bases. V was trimmed by 4 bases and J by 4 bases, leaving 18 bases between them. The CDR3 sequence is 16 residues long. Germline V gives CDR1 MGHRA, CDR2 YSYEKL.

DNA for the CDR3: TGCGCCAGCAGCTTGGACAGGGGTGCTCAAAACATTCAGTACTTC. This encodes CASSLDRGAQNIQYF. V is TRBV5-1 and J is TRBJ2-4; 7 nucleotides line up with TRBD1. After removal of 0 bases from V and 5 bases from J, the junction contained 5 bases not matched to a gene. From germline, CDR1 is SGHRS and CDR2 YFSETQ. The CDR3 length is 15 residues. The variable domain in full, completed from reference TRBV5-1 and TRBJ2-4, reads KAGVTQTPRYLIKTRGQQVTLSCSPISGHRSVSWYQQTPGQGLQFLFEYFSETQRNKGNFPGRFSGRQFSNSRSEMNVSTLELGDSALYLCASSLDRGAQNIQYFGAGTRLSVL.

V and J are TRBV5-4 and TRBJ2-2; 7 bases are shared with TRBD1. This CDR3 is built from 16 residues. V lost 3 bases to trimming and J lost 0 bases; unmatched junction nucleotides: 5. The germline CDR1 and CDR2 sequences are SGHNT and YYREEE (reference sequence). The CDR3 reads CASSSAGTANTGELFF. CDR3 bases: TGTGCCAGCAGCTCGGCTGGGACAGCGAACACCGGGGAGCTGTTTTTT.

V is TRBV5-1 and J is TRBJ2-2, with D perhaps TRBD2 (6 bases). There are 16 residues in the CDR3. Germline loops: CDR1 SGHRS, CDR2 YFSETQ. V lost 0 bases, J lost 3 bases, and 12 bases lay in between. In DNA form, the CDR3 reads TGCGCCAGCAGCTTGGCGTCCGGAGGGGACACCGGGGAGCTGTTTTTT. This codes for CASSLASGGDTGELFF.

The rearrangement links TRBV4-1 to TRBJ2-2, with TRBD2 as a possible D gene (6 bases). This CDR3 spans 14 amino acids. V was clipped by 1 base and J by 6 bases, with 9 bases between them. Per the germline V gene, CDR1 is MGHRA and CDR2 is YSYEKL. CDR3 nucleotides: TGCGCCAGCAGCCAAGGACTAGTAGCCGGGGAGCTGTTTTTT. Translated: CASSQGLVAGELFF.

This clone was detected a few times. The genes are TRBV7-2 and TRBJ1-6; D perhaps matches TRBD1 (5 bases). The CDR3 loop spans 13 amino acids. Germline V gene sequence: CDR1 SGHTA, CDR2 FQGNSA. V lost 6 bases to trimming and J lost 4 bases, with 7 bases between them. CDR3 in amino acids: CASRGPYNSPLHF. For the CDR3, the DNA is TGTGCCAGCAGGGGGCCTTATAATTCACCCCTCCACTTT.